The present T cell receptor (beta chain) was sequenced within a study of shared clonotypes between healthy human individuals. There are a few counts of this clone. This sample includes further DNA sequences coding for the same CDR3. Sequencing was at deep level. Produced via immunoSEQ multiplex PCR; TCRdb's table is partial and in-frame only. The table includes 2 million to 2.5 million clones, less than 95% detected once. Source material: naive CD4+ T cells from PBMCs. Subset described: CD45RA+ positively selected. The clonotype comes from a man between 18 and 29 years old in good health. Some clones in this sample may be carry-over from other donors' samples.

The CDR3 loop reads CASSQVLGEQYF. For the CDR3, the DNA is TGCGCCAGCAGCCAAGTTCTTGGCGAGCAGTACTTC. The chain employs TRBV4-1 and TRBJ2-7; D is undetermined. CDR1 MGHRA and CDR2 YSYEKL come from the germline V gene. The CDR3 is 12 amino acids. V shed 1 base and J shed 6 bases, with 7 bases lying between them.